This T cell receptor beta chain was obtained from a study of blood T cell repertoires in COVID-19 (dated by TCRdb to the early 2020s). The study in broad terms: Samples covering the acute and convalescent phases of COVID-19 were provided by collaborators in the United States, Italy and Spain. A de-identified subject ID, COVID-19 status, age in years and sex were almost always included in the sample metadata. The samples were drawn from the first 160 participants of the ongoing ImmuneRACE study and from some 1,300 subjects provided by 6 global collaborators. The repertoires were made available in a free public database intended to serve as a resource for research on the immune response to SARS-CoV-2. Subjects who had been exposed to COVID-19, were actively infected with it, or had recovered from it provided the deeply sampled blood TCRbeta repertoires that made up the dataset. Where HLA class I and class II types were available, the types were taken from metadata supplied by the sample provider, not from assay-based typing. The prospective study material was composed of cDNA or gDNA derived from T cells, B-cell-depleted T cells, or PBMCs.

A word on this clone: Its antigen remains unidentified. Qualities for individual bases were not recorded, and no much larger clone is one base off.

Whole blood was collected in K2EDTA tubes by collaborating institutions according to the institutions' own protocols. Collaborator samples were shipped for TCRbeta analysis as frozen whole blood, isolated PBMCs, or DNA extracted from either sample type. TCRbeta CDR3 regions were amplified from genomic DNA using the immunoSEQ Assay, a bias-controlled multiplex PCR. From the authors' description of their analysis: The number of nucleated cells in each sample was estimated from the amplification of reference gene primers within the assay. To quantify the absolute abundance of each unique TCRbeta CDR3 rearrangement, sequence reads were collapsed and filtered. Productive Simpson clonality was computed per sample as the square root of Simpson's diversity index over productive rearrangements. TCRdb provides this immuneACCESS table in a form limited to in-frame rearrangements. Some clones are lacking; in checked studies, under half of them reflect an unresolved V gene, and why the rest are absent is not known. The V and J calls and clone size were taken over from that table, and D and trimming were inferred from the DNA. In this sample the table shows approximately 140,000 clones, 85% to 90% of which occur a single time. The ten largest clonotypes hold about 11% of the sample.

The CDR3 runs 14 amino acids, cysteine and phenylalanine included. Only CDR3 DNA remains: 42 bases, in frame from the first base. The V and J ends are trimmed by 3 bases and 9 bases, leaving 12 bases between them. The germline V gene encodes CDR1 LNHNV and CDR2 YYDKDF (reference sequence). What the work shows at the level of the full study, not this receptor alone: Clinical and demographic metadata were provided uncurated, with the amount varying by source and participant.

Sequencing was done on a sample of peripheral blood. The receptor was derived from a man between 45 and 60 years old with active or convalescent COVID-19. This receptor chain uses TRBV15 and TRBJ1-6; TRBD1 could be the D gene, as 6 bases match. The CDR3 sequence is CATSRTGFGSPLHF. The DNA sequence is given as TGTGCCACCAGCAGGACAGGATTCGGTTCACCCCTCCACTTT. Supplemented by the reference TRBV15 and TRBJ1-6 proteins around the CDR3, the complete variable domain is DAMVIQNPRYQVTQFGKPVTLSCSQTLNHNVMYWYQQKSSQAPKLLFHYYDKDFNNEADTPDNFQSRRPNTSFCFLDIRSPGLGDTAMYLCATSRTGFGSPLHFGNGTRLTVT.